Described below is a single T cell receptor beta chain sequence and its context. These data belong to a study of early T cells in non-severe SARS-CoV-2 infection. Germline values: CDR1 MNHNY, CDR2 SVGAGI (reference sequence). J gave up 6 bases and V 0 bases, and 5 bases lay outside the gene matches. The CDR3 totals 16 residues. Molecules of cDNA were individually given unique molecular identifiers that were attached to them. TCRdb reanalysed the 5' RACE reads using MiXCR and keeps one entry per CDR3 protein. The sample lists roughly 80,000 distinct CDR3 sequences, around an eighth occurring once. This chain links TRBV6-6 with TRBJ1-6, with 7 bases that match TRBD1. This TCR was sampled from an adult who was a healthcare worker with PCR-confirmed SARS-CoV-2 infection or an uninfected control (not recorded which). Input material: whole blood. CDR3 in DNA: TGTGCCAGCAGTTACTCCGGGACAGTCCTTAATTCACCCCTCCACTTT. Protein: CASSYSGTVLNSPLHF.